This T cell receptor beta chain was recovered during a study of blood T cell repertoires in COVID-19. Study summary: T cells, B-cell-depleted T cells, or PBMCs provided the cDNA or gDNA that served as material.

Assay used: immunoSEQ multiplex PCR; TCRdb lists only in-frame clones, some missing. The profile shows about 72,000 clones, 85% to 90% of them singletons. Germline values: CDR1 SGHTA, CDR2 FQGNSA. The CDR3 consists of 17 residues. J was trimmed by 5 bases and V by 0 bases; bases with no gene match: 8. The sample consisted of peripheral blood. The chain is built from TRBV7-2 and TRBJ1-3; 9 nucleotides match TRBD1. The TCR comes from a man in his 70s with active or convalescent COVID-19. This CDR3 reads CASSLAPGTGHRNTIYF. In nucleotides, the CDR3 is TGTGCCAGCAGCTTAGCTCCCGGGACAGGGCATAGAAACACCATATATTTT.